This T cell receptor (beta chain) was found in a study of identical twins. The CDR3 covers 13 residues. V shed 4 bases and J shed 3 bases, with 9 bases lying between them. Looked up from germline, CDR1 is ENHRY and CDR2 is SYGVKD. Study results and caveats: The authors noted that invariant MAIT and iNKT cells could partly confound zero-insertion analyses. The conclusions drew on cross-sectional statistical analysis instead of tracking the same donors.

This clonotype was counted only a few times. Its specificity is not known. From the 5' RACE reads, TCRdb called clonotypes with MiXCR, one entry per CDR3 protein. The sample records nearly 650,000 distinct CDR3 sequences, about 7% being singletons. The same sample was also used in a study of yellow fever vaccine responses in identical twins. That source notes: On the reported evidence, twins' vaccine T cell responses seemed partly convergent and partly personalized.

The sequence came from a woman aged 18-29 years in good health. Sequenced sample: PBMCs. The gene calls are TRBV10-3 and TRBJ1-1; D not certain. The CDR3 region is CAISVTSDTEAFF. CDR3 nucleotide sequence: TGTGCCATCAGTGTGACGTCCGACACTGAAGCTTTCTTT.